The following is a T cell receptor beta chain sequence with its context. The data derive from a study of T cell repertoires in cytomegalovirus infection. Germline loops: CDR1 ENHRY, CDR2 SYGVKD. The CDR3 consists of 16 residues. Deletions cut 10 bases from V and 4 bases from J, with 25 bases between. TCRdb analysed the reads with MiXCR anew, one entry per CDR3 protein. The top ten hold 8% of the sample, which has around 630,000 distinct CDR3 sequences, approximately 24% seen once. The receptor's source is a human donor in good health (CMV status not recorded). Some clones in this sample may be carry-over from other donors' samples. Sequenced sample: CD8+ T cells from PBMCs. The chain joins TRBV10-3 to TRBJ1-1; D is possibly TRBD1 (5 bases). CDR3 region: CATMPGTELPGTEAFF. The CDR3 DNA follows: TGTGCCACCATGCCAGGGACTGAACTTCCGGGCACTGAAGCTTTCTTT.